This T cell receptor (beta chain) originates from a study of CD8+CD57+ T cells in acquired aplastic anemia. It was genomic DNA that served as the template for profiling TCR beta VDJ and CDR3. TCRdb independently ran MiXCR on the reads; one entry per CDR3 protein. The sample contains 150,000 to 200,000 distinct CDR3 sequences, roughly 48% of which appear only once. CD8+CD57+ cell expansion, shown by flow cytometry, had occurred in the patients selected for sequencing. Diagnosis of severe acquired aplastic anemia applied to all patients. As regards this clonotype: The antigen remains undetermined.

The study, taken as a whole, reports: Overlap between patients and controls comprised some 31 CD8+ CDR3 sequences.

The CDR3 covers 15 residues. The germline V gene has CDR1 SEHNR and CDR2 FQNEAQ (reference sequence). The V end was cut by 0 bases, the J end by 6 bases, with 11 bases between. This clonotype was sampled from a human donor with aplastic anemia. The specimen was sorted CD4+, CD8+, or CD8+CD57+ T cells (not recorded which) from PBMCs. V usage is TRBV7-9 and J usage is TRBJ2-2; TRBD1 is a possible D gene (5 bases). The CDR3 protein is CASSLAGQKAGELFF. CDR3 bases: TGTGCCAGCAGCTTAGCGGGGCAGAAGGCCGGGGAGCTGTTTTTT.